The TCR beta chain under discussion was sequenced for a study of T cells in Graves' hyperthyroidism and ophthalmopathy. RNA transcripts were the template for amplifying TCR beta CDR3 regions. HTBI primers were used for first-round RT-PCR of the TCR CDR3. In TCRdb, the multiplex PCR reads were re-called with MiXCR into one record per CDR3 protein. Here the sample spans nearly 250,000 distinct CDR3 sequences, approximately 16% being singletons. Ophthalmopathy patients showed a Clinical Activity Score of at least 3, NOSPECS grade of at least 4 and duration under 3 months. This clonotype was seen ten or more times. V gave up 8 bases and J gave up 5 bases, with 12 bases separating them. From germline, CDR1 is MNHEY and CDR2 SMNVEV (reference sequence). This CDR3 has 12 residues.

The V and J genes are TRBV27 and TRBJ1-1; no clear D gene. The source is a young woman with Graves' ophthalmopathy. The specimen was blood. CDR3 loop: CASRQGLTEAFF. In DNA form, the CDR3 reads TGTGCCAGCCGTCAAGGGCTAACTGAAGCTTTCTTT.